This TCR beta chain stems from a study of Graves' ophthalmopathy and Graves' hyperthyroidism. The overall study: The authors collected peripheral blood at initial diagnosis, before any treatment. Study results and caveats: Most expanded clonotypes from thyroid (those above 0.001 frequency) were also found in blood. The study's model predicted ophthalmopathy progression at roughly 64% sensitivity and around 75% specificity.

The CDR3 has 13 amino acids. Germline CDR1 is SGHTS and CDR2 is YDEGEE. V dropped 1 base and J dropped 6 bases, with 10 bases sitting between them. In this cohort, patients with other autoimmune diseases, uncontrolled infections, pregnancy or lactation were excluded. This clonotype occurred many times. The antigen is not known. For repertoire sequencing, the TCR beta CDR3 regions were amplified from RNA transcripts. First-round RT-PCR with HTBI primers preceded a second-round multiplex PCR. MiXCR was run by TCRdb on the multiplex PCR reads, yielding one entry per CDR3 protein. The sample holds around 670,000 distinct CDR3 sequences, 35% to 50% seen once.

This TCR came from an adult man with Graves' ophthalmopathy. V is TRBV5-8 and J is TRBJ1-2; D uncertain. The source material was peripheral blood. The CDR3 DNA follows: TGTGCCAGCAGCTTGTCGCAGGTGGATGGCTACACCTTC. Amino acid sequence: CASSLSQVDGYTF.